These 25 T cell receptor beta chains originate from one sample sequenced in a study of T cell repertoires in cytomegalovirus infection (dated by TCRdb to the late 2010s). Sequenced on an Illumina HiSeq 1500. Through fastp at Q25 and MiXCR, TCRdb rebuilt clones from the public reads, retaining in-frame beta chains. Each entry is one CDR3 protein sequence, shown with its most common DNA and genes. The sample contains some 920,000 distinct CDR3 sequences, approximately 31% of them found a single time. The leading ten clones occupy 13% of the sample. Their target antigens are unknown. Read against the paper, the sample's treatment or condition label means: in vitro stimulation with specific CMV peptide epitopes to enrich CMV-specific T cells. The material sequenced was cultured CD8+ T cells from PBMCs, taken from culture after CMV antigen stimulation. The receptors here all came from a human donor in good health (CMV status not recorded). Some clones in this sample may be carry-over from other donors' samples.

The rearrangement links TRBV6-6 to TRBJ2-7, with TRBD1 identical over 8 bases. This CDR3 has 13 amino acids. CDR1 is MNHNY and CDR2 is SVGAGI in the germline V gene (reference sequence). V was pared by 5 bases and J by 7 bases, with 7 bases of the junction left unmatched. The CDR3 nucleotides are TGTGCCAGCAGTCCAACAGGGGGAAAAGAGCAGTACGTC. Amino acid sequence: CASSPTGGKEQYV.

Only a few counts were recorded for this clonotype. V usage is TRBV12-3 or TRBV12-4 and J usage is TRBJ2-1; 7 nucleotides align to TRBD2. V was clipped by 8 bases and J by 5 bases; unmatched bases: 6. CDR3 length: 13 amino acids. This CDR3 is CASQLAINNEQFF. DNA for the CDR3: TGTGCCAGCCAACTAGCGATCAACAATGAGCAGTTCTTC.

V gene TRBV6-6 combines with J gene TRBJ2-2; D is perhaps TRBD2 (5 bases). V was pared by 6 bases and J by 7 bases, with 12 bases between. The CDR3 sequence is 13 residues long. From germline, CDR1 is MNHNY and CDR2 SVGAGI (reference sequence). DNA for the CDR3: TGTGCCAGCAGACTCGCCGGGGACGGGGAGCTGTTTTTT. This translates into CASRLAGDGELFF.

This clonotype was recorded only once. The rearrangement joins TRBV7-3 to TRBJ2-3; D gene ambiguous. V was cut by 2 bases and J by 0 bases, with 15 bases left in between. The CDR3 loop spans 17 amino acids. The V gene's germline CDR1 is SGHTA and CDR2 FQGTGA. CDR3 nucleotides: TGTGCCAGCAGCTTAGAATTGCGGCAGAGAAGCACAGATACGCAGTATTTT. It specifies CASSLELRQRSTDTQYF. Using reference TRBV7-3 and TRBJ2-3 for the parts outside the CDR3, the full variable domain is GAGVSQTPSNKVTEKGKYVELRCDPISGHTALYWYRQSLGQGPEFLIYFQGTGAADDSGLPNDRFFAVRPEGSVSTLKIQRTERGDSAVYLCASSLELRQRSTDTQYFGPGTRLTVL.

This rearrangement joins TRBV27 to TRBJ2-7, with 8 nucleotides matching TRBD2. CDR1 is MNHEY and CDR2 is SMNVEV in the germline V gene (reference sequence). The CDR3 covers 14 residues. The ends lost 8 bases at V and 5 bases at J; junction bases unmatched: 11. The CDR3 nucleotides read TGTGCCAGCCGACCGGGACTAGATATCCACGAGCAGTACTTC. This gives the protein CASRPGLDIHEQYF.

This chain joins TRBV4-1 and TRBJ2-2, with D unresolved. V was clipped by 0 bases and J by 7 bases, with 18 bases between them. The CDR3 covers 17 residues. Germline V gives CDR1 MGHRA, CDR2 YSYEKL. The CDR3 nucleotides read TGCGCCAGCAGCCAAGATCCGTCCGCGGTAGTCATCGGGGAGCTGTTTTTT. It codes for CASSQDPSAVVIGELFF.

This clonotype has only a few counts. One end of the junction does not line up with germline, which may come from a read error. The chain has TRBV2 and TRBJ2-1, with D possibly matching TRBD2 (5 bases). Germline V gene sequence: CDR1 SNHLY, CDR2 FYNNEI. CDR3 length equals 14 residues. CDR3 DNA sequence: TGTGCCAGCAGGGAAGAGGGCTCCTACAATGAGCAGTTCTTC. Its translation: CASREEGSYNEQFF.

The rearrangement links TRBV7-9 to TRBJ2-7; D gene ambiguous. Germline V lookup: CDR1 SEHNR, CDR2 FQNEAQ (reference sequence). V shed 5 bases and J shed 1 base, with 15 bases lying between them. The CDR3 extends over 15 amino acids. The CDR3 region is CASSIGRHESYEQYF. The CDR3 DNA follows: TGTGCCAGCAGCATTGGACGGCATGAGTCCTACGAGCAGTACTTC.

V and J are TRBV20-1 and TRBJ2-5, with 8 positions matching TRBD2. Per germline, CDR1 DFQATT and CDR2 SNEGSKA (reference sequence). This CDR3 is built from 14 residues. J gave up 3 bases and V 1 base, and 4 bases lay outside the gene matches. The CDR3 DNA reads TGCAGTGCTAGAGCCGGGACTAGAAAAGAGACCCAGTACTTC. Translated, it gives CSARAGTRKETQYF.

This clonotype came up a few times. The J gene is TRBJ1-1, the V gene TRBV19; weak D call: TRBD1 (5 bases). V was clipped by 1 base and J by 6 bases, with 6 bases between them. Germline values: CDR1 LNHDA, CDR2 SQIVND (reference sequence). This CDR3 has 12 amino acids. CDR3 coding DNA: TGTGCCAGTAGTATAGGAGGGGCTGAAGCTTTCTTT. Residues: CASSIGGAEAFF.

The rearrangement joins TRBV27 to TRBJ1-5; TRBD1 matches at 8 bases. Germline CDR1 is MNHEY and CDR2 is SMNVEV (reference sequence). This CDR3 comprises 13 residues. With 6 bases clipped from V and 7 bases from J, the junction kept 5 bases outside the gene matches. The CDR3 sequence: CASSIQGGQPQHF. The CDR3 coding sequence is TGTGCCAGCAGCATACAGGGGGGACAGCCCCAGCATTTT.

This clonotype was detected a few times. The V call is TRBV7-2, the J call TRBJ2-7; unclear D gene. The germline V and J ends were trimmed by 3 bases and 2 bases, with 11 bases remaining between them. CDR3 length: 14 amino acids. Germline values: CDR1 SGHTA, CDR2 FQGNSA. CDR3 region: CASSFDGMAYEQYV. CDR3 coding DNA: TGTGCCAGCAGCTTTGATGGAATGGCCTACGAGCAGTACGTC.

Only one count was recorded for this clonotype. The chain has TRBV2 and TRBJ1-4, with no clear D. The CDR3 loop spans 18 amino acids. CDR1 and CDR2 from the germline V gene are SNHLY and FYNNEI. V lost 3 bases, J lost 4 bases, and 21 bases lay in between. The CDR3 region is CASSDSPPPAVLNEKLFF. The CDR3 nucleotides read TGTGCCAGCAGTGATTCCCCCCCCCCGGCCGTCCTTAATGAAAAACTGTTTTTT.

This chain uses TRBV7-9 with TRBJ2-3; the match to TRBD2 covers 9 bases. Germline CDR1 reads SEHNR; CDR2 reads FQNEAQ (reference sequence). The CDR3 runs 18 residues. J gave up 0 bases and V 5 bases, and 12 bases lay outside the gene matches. This chain's CDR3 is CASSPGTSISVSTDTQYF. The CDR3 DNA sequence: TGTGCCAGCAGCCCCGGGACTAGCATAAGCGTAAGCACAGATACGCAGTATTTT.

CDR3 nucleotides: TGCGCCAGCGGACCGGGGTTGGGGGAGGACACTGAAGCTTTCTTT. It yields the protein CASGPGLGEDTEAFF. The V call is TRBV5-1, the J call TRBJ1-1, with D possibly TRBD1 on 5 matching bases. Per the germline V gene, CDR1 is SGHRS and CDR2 is YFSETQ. The ends were cut back, 7 bases at V and 3 bases at J, with 19 bases in the middle. The CDR3 is made up of 15 amino acids.

V and J are TRBV5-5 and TRBJ1-2; 7 nucleotides agree with TRBD1. After removal of 4 bases from V and 8 bases from J, the junction contained 8 bases not matched to a gene. Germline lookup yields CDR1 SGHKS and CDR2 YYEKEE (reference sequence). The CDR3 is 13 residues long. In DNA, the CDR3 is TGTGCCAGCAGCGGTACAGGGGCGGACGGCTACACCTTC. This sequence encodes CASSGTGADGYTF.

This clonotype has more than one count but fewer than ten. The chain employs TRBV27 and TRBJ2-7, with D possibly matching TRBD1 (5 bases). Per germline, CDR1 MNHEY and CDR2 SMNVEV (reference sequence). V lost 0 bases and J lost 0, with 12 bases in between. The CDR3 covers 16 residues. The CDR3 spells CASSLSGHRASYEQYF. As DNA, the CDR3 is TGTGCCAGCAGTTTATCCGGACACCGCGCCTCCTACGAGCAGTACTTC.

This clonotype was found a few times. The CDR3 DNA reads as TGTGCCAGCAGTTACTCGAGTCCCACTGAAGCTTTCTTT. Translation: CASSYSSPTEAFF. The genes are TRBV6-5 and TRBJ1-1, with D unclear. The CDR3 runs 13 residues. The germline CDR1 and CDR2 sequences are MNHEY and SVGAGI. Trimming removed 0 bases from V and 4 bases from J, with 6 bases in between.

This clonotype was detected a few times. The chain is built from TRBV6-6 and TRBJ2-7; D gene uncertain. From germline, CDR1 is MNHNY and CDR2 SVGAGI (reference sequence). The CDR3 length is 13 residues. Trimming pared 6 bases from V and 7 bases from J, leaving 16 bases between. Written as DNA, the CDR3 is TGTGCCAGCAGCCCACAGATAATGTGGGAGCAGTACTTC. Translated: CASSPQIMWEQYF.

This clonotype was detected ten times or more. The chain employs TRBV27 and TRBJ2-7; D is perhaps TRBD1 (5 bases). V lost 2 bases and J 1 base, leaving 15 bases between the germline ends. Germline CDR1 MNHEY, CDR2 SMNVEV (reference sequence). This CDR3 region has 16 residues. The DNA of the CDR3 is TGTGCCAGCAGTTTACCCCCACAGGAAAGGTCCTACGAGCAGTACGTC. Its protein product is CASSLPPQERSYEQYV.

At least ten counts were recorded for this clonotype. The rearrangement joins TRBV12-3 or TRBV12-4 to TRBJ1-2, with D unclear. The CDR3 totals 13 residues. Trimming removed 5 bases at V and 6 bases at J, with 13 bases between. CDR3: CASSPSRVNGYTF. CDR3 sequence (DNA): TGTGCCAGCAGTCCCTCCCGGGTGAATGGCTACACCTTC.

The chain uses TRBV19 and TRBJ2-3; TRBD2 might be the D (6 bases). V lost 5 bases and J lost 1, with 16 bases in between. CDR3 length: 16 amino acids. Looked up from germline, CDR1 is LNHDA and CDR2 is SQIVND (reference sequence). The CDR3, as DNA: TGTGCCAGTAGTTACCTACGGCAGCGGGGCACAGATACGCAGTATTTT. Translation gives CASSYLRQRGTDTQYF.

This clonotype was counted a few times. The chain recombines TRBV7-2 with TRBJ1-6; D may be TRBD1 (6 bases). The germline V and J ends were trimmed by 7 bases and 8 bases, with 18 bases remaining between them. Per the germline V gene, CDR1 is SGHTA and CDR2 is FQGNSA. This CDR3 has 15 residues. The CDR3 loop reads CASNVYREADSPLHF. CDR3 coding DNA: TGTGCCAGCAACGTGTACAGGGAGGCGGATTCACCCCTCCACTTT.

Here the CDR3 reads CASMGTSQQETQYF. DNA of the CDR3: TGTGCCAGCATGGGGACTAGTCAACAGGAGACCCAGTACTTC. The genes are TRBV7-9 and TRBJ2-5, with 8 bases aligning to TRBD2. CDR1 SEHNR and CDR2 FQNEAQ come from the germline V gene (reference sequence). This CDR3 spans 14 amino acids. The V gene end was trimmed by 7 bases and the J gene end by 5 bases; junction bases not matched to a gene: 9.

This clonotype was observed many times. The CDR3 reads CASSFWGGLNEKLFF. DNA for the CDR3: TGTGCCAGCAGCTTCTGGGGGGGCCTAAATGAAAAACTGTTTTTT. This chain uses TRBV7-2 with TRBJ1-4; weak D call: TRBD1 (6 bases). Germline V gene lookup returns CDR1 SGHTA and CDR2 FQGNSA. V lost 3 bases and J lost 5, with 13 bases in between. This CDR3 contains 15 residues.